The sequence of this T cell receptor beta chain was determined in a study of blood T cells in healthy people across ages. Study results and caveats: Long-lived donors carried more naive CD4+ cells and greater diversity than aged donors.

The draw of peripheral blood yielded ten milliliters from each donor. The use of a sample-barcoded 5' primer and a J-beta primer mix characterized a second PCR of roughly 7 to 11 cycles. MiXCR, applied by TCRdb to the 5' RACE reads, yields one record per CDR3 protein. The data contain approximately 600,000 distinct CDR3 sequences, 58% of them singletons. Looked up from germline, CDR1 is MGHRA and CDR2 is YSYEKL. The CDR3 runs 14 residues. V lost 2 bases and J 4 bases, leaving 9 bases between the germline ends. A single count supports this clonotype. The target antigen is unknown. The chain links TRBV4-1 to TRBJ1-5, with D uncertain. The clonotype comes from a man in his 60s in good health. The specimen sequenced was blood. The CDR3 DNA is TGCGCCAGCAGCCAACAGGCGGGTAATCAGCCCCAGCATTTT. This encodes CASSQQAGNQPQHF.